These 20 T cell receptor beta chains were sequenced from one sample in a study of T cell repertoires in breast cancer listed by TCRdb under 2016. Paired alpha-beta TCRs of CD8+ T cells were analyzed using an expanded emulsion RT-PCR method with primers for all TCR V genes. The library was produced with emulsion pairing. Sequencing used an Illumina MiSeq. A second nested PCR with blocking oligos suppressed unpaired genes, then a third nested PCR added Illumina adaptors and barcodes. Clones were called with MiXCR by TCRdb after fastp trimmed the public reads at Q25, and only in-frame beta chains were retained. Rows matching on CDR3 protein sequence are summarized as one entry with the most common DNA and genes. This sample lists roughly 40,000 distinct CDR3 sequences; 45% were detected once. The top ten clones comprise 60% of the sample. Sequencing was carried out using CD8+ T cells. These TCRs come from a pool of human donors with breast cancer or a healthy control (not recorded which).

Details on this clonotype: The germline gene is not matched at one end of the junction; a read error may be the cause. The chain combines TRBV7-8 with TRBJ2-1; possibly TRBD1 for D (6 bases). The germline V gene encodes CDR1 SGHVS and CDR2 FQNEAQ. The CDR3 runs 15 residues. CDR3 sequence: CASSLIRGKGDEQSF. In DNA, the CDR3 is TGTGCCAGCAGCTTAATTAGGGGAAAGGGGGATGAGCAGTCCTTC. Drawing the rest from reference TRBV7-8 and TRBJ2-1, the complete variable domain is GAGVSQSPRYKVAKRGQDVALRCDPISGHVSLFWYQQALGQGPEFLTYFQNEAQLDKSGLPSDRFFAERPEGSVSTLKIQRTQQEDSAVYLCASSLIRGKGDEQSFGPGTRLTVL.

This chain joins TRBV7-3 and TRBJ2-5; 8 bases match TRBD2. This CDR3 contains 15 residues. Trimming removed 5 bases from V and 4 bases from J; junction bases left unmatched: 9. Germline assignment: CDR1 SGHTA and CDR2 FQGTGA. The CDR3 region has the DNA TGTGCCAGCAGCAGGAGCGGGGGCCACCTAGAGACCCAGTACTTC. As protein: CASSRSGGHLETQYF.

The chain uses TRBV25-1 and TRBJ1-2; no definite D call. CDR1 is MGHDK and CDR2 is SYGVNS in the germline V gene. This CDR3 is 13 amino acids long. The V gene lost 6 bases and the J gene lost 5 bases, with 13 bases spanning the gap. CDR3 protein: CASREQWEYGYTF. For the CDR3, the DNA is TGTGCCAGCAGAGAACAGTGGGAGTATGGCTACACCTTC.

The CDR3 nucleotides read TGTGCCAGCAGCACCTCAAAAAACTATAGCAATCAGCCCCAGCATTTT. This codes for CASSTSKNYSNQPQHF. This chain connects TRBV7-9 to TRBJ1-5; D is uncertain. Germline V gives CDR1 SEHNR, CDR2 FQNEAQ (reference sequence). This CDR3 contains 16 residues. Trimming took 5 bases from V and 0 from J, leaving 14 bases between them.

Comments on this clonotype: A read error may account for a junction end that differs from germline. The chain couples TRBV7-2 to TRBJ2-2; the match to TRBD2 covers 11 bases. The CDR3 runs 15 residues. Germline CDR1 SGHTA, CDR2 FQGNSA. CDR3: CASSLGLADTGGLFF. Written as DNA, the CDR3 is TGTGCCAGCAGCTTGGGACTAGCGGATACCGGGGGGCTGTTTTTT. The entire variable domain, with the rest obtained from reference TRBV7-2 and TRBJ2-2, is as follows: GAGVSQSPSNKVTEKGKDVELRCDPISGHTALYWYRQSLGQGLEFLIYFQGNSAPDKSGLPSDRFSAERTGGSVSTLTIQRTQQEDSAVYLCASSLGLADTGGLFFGEGSRLTVL.

J is TRBJ2-5 and V is TRBV27, with TRBD2 identical over 12 bases. V lost 6 bases and J lost 4; bases outside the gene matches: 6. The CDR3 consists of 15 residues. Germline V gene sequence: CDR1 MNHEY, CDR2 SMNVEV (reference sequence). The CDR3 loop reads CASSRTSGIGETQYF. CDR3 nucleotide sequence: TGTGCCAGCAGCCGGACTAGCGGGATCGGAGAGACCCAGTACTTC.

This chain's CDR3 is CSAQTLGQGDYNEQFF. CDR3 nucleotide sequence: TGCAGTGCTCAGACCCTAGGACAGGGAGATTACAATGAGCAGTTCTTC. V is TRBV20-1 and J is TRBJ2-1; 8 bases match TRBD1. In germline, CDR1 is DFQATT, CDR2 SNEGSKA (reference sequence). The CDR3 is made up of 16 amino acids. V shed 5 bases and J 4 bases; nucleotides not matched to a gene: 13.

The V gene is TRBV6-2 or TRBV6-3, the J gene TRBJ2-1, with D tentatively TRBD2 (5 bases). The ends were cut back, 0 bases at V and 4 bases at J, with 10 bases in the middle. The germline gives CDR1 MNHEY, CDR2 SVGEGT. The CDR3 spans 15 residues. CDR3 nucleotide sequence: TGTGCCAGCAGTTACTCTAGCGTTCGGTACAATGAGCAGTTCTTC. It translates to CASSYSSVRYNEQFF.

V gene TRBV28 combines with J gene TRBJ1-1; 8 bases match TRBD1. V dropped 3 bases and J dropped 11; count of bases not matched to a gene: 14. There are 15 residues in the CDR3. Looked up from germline, CDR1 is MDHEN and CDR2 is SYDVKM. The CDR3 reads CASSFPGQVVLGAFF. Here the CDR3 DNA reads TGTGCCAGCAGTTTCCCGGGACAGGTCGTTCTGGGCGCTTTCTTT.

This rearrangement joins TRBV9 to TRBJ2-7; the D gene is possibly TRBD2 (6 bases). This CDR3 is 15 amino acids long. Germline lookup yields CDR1 SGDLS and CDR2 YYNGEE. Deletions cut 4 bases from V and 1 base from J, with 15 bases between. CDR3 sequence: CASSSGGDPSYEQYF. The DNA for the CDR3 is TGTGCCAGCAGCTCCGGCGGGGATCCGTCCTACGAGCAGTACTTC.

This chain links TRBV7-2 with TRBJ1-5, with no clear D. The V gene's germline CDR1 is SGHTA and CDR2 FQGNSA. The length of the CDR3 is 13 residues. Between the trimmed V and J ends, which lost 5 bases and 4 bases, there was a span of 9 bases. As DNA, the CDR3 is TGTGCCAGCAGCGGACCAGATAATCAGCCCCAGCATTTT. Amino acid sequence: CASSGPDNQPQHF.

About this clonotype: Given the absence of the conserved phenylalanine or tryptophan at the CDR3 end, a read error is likely. V usage is TRBV6-1 and J usage is TRBJ2-5, with D perhaps TRBD2 (5 bases). V was pared by 2 bases and J by 4 bases, with 8 bases between. Germline CDR1 reads MNHNS; CDR2 reads SASEGT. The CDR3 loop spans 13 amino acids. Here the CDR3 DNA reads TGTGCCAGCAGTGAACCGGGAACAGAGACCCAGTACCTC. It yields the protein CASSEPGTETQYL.

The table lists this clonotype with many counts. The chain joins TRBV7-2 to TRBJ2-3; 7 bases agree with TRBD2. The junction had 4 bases not matched to a gene; V was cut back by 6 bases and J by 4 bases. CDR1 is SGHTA, CDR2 FQGNSA, per germline. The CDR3 spans 13 residues. CDR3 sequence reads: CASRRAGADTQYF. CDR3 bases: TGTGCCAGCAGGCGGGCGGGAGCAGATACGCAGTATTTT.

Worth noting for this clonotype: This could be a read error, since a much larger clone is one nucleotide away. The chain has TRBV2 and TRBJ2-3; a possible D gene is TRBD1 (5 bases). The J call may be incorrect, as the DNA end agrees better with TRBJ1-5. The CDR3 covers 15 residues. Germline V gives CDR1 SNHLY, CDR2 FYNNEI. CDR3 coding DNA: TGTGCCAGCATCTCCGCGGTAGCGGGGCGGGATACGCAGCATTTT. This sequence encodes CASISAVAGRDTQHF.

A remark on this clonotype: Germline and junction disagree at one end, which may indicate a read error. The DNA for the CDR3 is TGTGCCAGCAGTTGGGACGGCTTGGGTTCACCCCTCCGCTTT. Translated, it gives CASSWDGLGSPLRF. The V and J genes are TRBV27 and TRBJ1-6; perhaps TRBD1 as D (5 bases). The CDR3 has 14 residues. The germline gives CDR1 MNHEY, CDR2 SMNVEV (reference sequence).

The rearrangement joins TRBV12-3 or TRBV12-4 to TRBJ2-7, with a weak D call TRBD2 (6 bases). Trimming took off 6 bases at V and 9 bases at J, with 15 bases between the two ends. The CDR3 extends over 12 amino acids. The CDR3 sequence: CASSPGGIGQYF. The CDR3 DNA reads TGTGCCAGCAGCCCGGGCGGGATCGGGCAGTACTTC.

This chain links TRBV5-1 with TRBJ1-5; 7 bases agree with TRBD1. V trimming: 4 bases; J trimming: 1 base; junction bases outside the gene matches: 2. This CDR3 contains 14 residues. The germline V gene encodes CDR1 SGHRS and CDR2 YFSETQ. CDR3 loop: CASSPGQSNQPQHF. The CDR3 bases are TGCGCCAGCAGCCCGGGACAGAGCAATCAGCCCCAGCATTTT.

J is TRBJ2-7 and V is TRBV20-1, with 12 bases matching TRBD2. Trimming took 6 bases from V and 2 from J; bases not matched to a gene: 8. The CDR3 sequence is 15 residues long. Per the germline V gene, CDR1 is DFQATT and CDR2 is SNEGSKA (reference sequence). This chain's CDR3 is CSAEPGLAGTYEQYF. CDR3 DNA sequence: TGCAGTGCGGAACCAGGACTAGCGGGAACCTACGAGCAGTACTTC.

V gene TRBV18 combines with J gene TRBJ1-5; 9 positions agree with TRBD1. V lost 2 bases to trimming and J lost 4 bases; unmatched junction nucleotides: 3. In germline, CDR1 is KGHSH, CDR2 LQKENI. This CDR3 comprises 15 residues. The CDR3: CASSPNRGPNQPQHF. For the CDR3, the DNA is TGTGCCAGCTCACCAAACAGGGGGCCGAATCAGCCCCAGCATTTT.

The chain combines TRBV20-1 with TRBJ1-1, with 7 bases that match TRBD1. The CDR3 sequence is 15 residues long. Germline trimming cut 0 bases from V and 3 bases from J; bases unmatched to any gene: 7. Germline CDR1 reads DFQATT; CDR2 reads SNEGSKA (reference sequence). CDR3 amino acids: CSARDRTGPDTEAFF. CDR3 nucleotides: TGCAGTGCTAGAGATAGGACAGGTCCAGACACTGAAGCTTTCTTT.